This paragraph covers one T cell receptor (beta chain) sequence. Original handling: For nucleated cells, counts were estimated from reference gene primer amplification. Sequenced by immunoSEQ multiplex PCR; TCRdb stores in-frame clones only, minus some. V and J calls and clone size are those listed in that table; D and trimming were worked out from the DNA. Here the sample spans tens of thousands of clones, about 92% being singletons. This entry is derived from a study of blood T cell repertoires in COVID-19. Study in general: Specimens from acute and convalescent COVID-19 originated in the United States, Italy and Spain. The cDNA or gDNA used as material had been derived from T cells, B-cell-depleted T cells, or PBMCs.

The CDR3 contains 14 residues. V was trimmed by 0 bases and J by 3 bases, leaving 6 bases between them. The germline V gene has CDR1 SGDLS and CDR2 YYNGEE. This chain joins TRBV9 and TRBJ2-2; D remains unclear. The sample consisted of peripheral blood. This sequence originates from a human donor in a cohort sampled during active COVID-19. CDR3 sequence reads: CASSVGSYTGELFF. The CDR3, as DNA: TGTGCCAGCAGCGTAGGTTCTTACACCGGGGAGCTGTTTTTT. The full variable domain, with the rest looked up from reference TRBV9 and TRBJ2-2, is DSGVTQTPKHLITATGQRVTLRCSPRSGDLSVYWYQQSLDQGLQFLIQYYNGEERAKGNILERFSAQQFPDLHSELNLSSLELGDSALYFCASSVGSYTGELFFGEGSRLTVL.